This is a list of T cell receptor beta chains from one sample in a study of T cell responses to AZD1222 COVID-19 vaccine. The table came from immunoSEQ multiplex PCR; TCRdb's copy has only in-frame clones and leaves some out. The repertoire consists of nearly 110,000 clones, with around 92% occurring once and the leading ten covering 8% to 10%. This specimen was peripheral blood, taken 28 days after the second AZD1222 dose. The receptors were gathered from an adult who received the AZD1222 COVID-19 vaccine. Each CDR3 is given with its conserved first and last residue. The order of the fields is clone size, V gene, J gene, D gene, CDR3 protein, CDR3 DNA. A D gene is named only where the DNA matches it firmly. Size is omitted from some rows. Given values are once, few, many or a class for expanded clones.

>NA|TRBV2|TRBJ1-5|TRBD1
CASSARRTGGNQPQHF
TGTGCCAGCAGTGCCAGAAGGACAGGGGGAAATCAGCCCCAGCATTTT
>NA|TRBV5-6|TRBJ1-2|NA
CASSSRPWDVYGYTF
TGTGCCAGCAGCTCCCGTCCCTGGGACGTCTATGGCTACACCTTC
>NA|TRBV9|TRBJ1-3|NA
CASSVGRGSGNTIYF
TGTGCCAGCAGCGTAGGGCGGGGCTCTGGAAACACCATATATTTT
>once|TRBV7-6|TRBJ1-6|NA
CASSSDPYNSPLHF
TGTGCCAGCAGCTCCGACCCGTATAATTCACCCCTCCACTTT
>NA|TRBV5-1|TRBJ1-1|TRBD1
CASSVGTDHTEAFF
TGCGCCAGCAGCGTGGGGACAGACCACACTGAAGCTTTCTTT
>once|TRBV18|TRBJ1-1|NA
CASSQPSGVGGGEAFF
TGTGCCAGCTCACAACCTAGTGGAGTGGGAGGCGGTGAAGCTTTCTTT
>NA|TRBV7-9|TRBJ2-2|TRBD2
CASRGLAGQTGELFF
TGTGCCAGCAGAGGACTAGCGGGACAAACCGGGGAGCTGTTTTTT
>NA|TRBV7-3|TRBJ1-1|NA
CASSPTGQTNTEAFF
TGTGCCAGCAGCCCCACCGGACAAACGAACACTGAAGCTTTCTTT
>once|TRBV28|TRBJ1-1|TRBD1
CASSLYRGVTEAFF
TGTGCCAGCAGTTTGTACAGGGGTGTCACTGAAGCTTTCTTT
>NA|TRBV27|TRBJ1-6|NA
CASSLSSGGRVYNSPLHF
TGTGCCAGCAGTTTATCGTCCGGGGGGCGCGTGTATAATTCACCCCTCCACTTT
>NA|TRBV19|TRBJ1-2|TRBD1
CASRKLDRDYGYTF
TGTGCCAGTAGGAAACTTGACAGGGACTATGGCTACACCTTC
>NA|TRBV6-5|TRBJ1-6|NA
CASSYESSYNSPLHF
TGTGCCAGCAGTTACGAGAGCTCCTATAATTCACCCCTCCACTTT
>NA|TRBV7-8|TRBJ1-6|NA
CASSLWGAEKNSPLHF
TGTGCCAGCAGCTTATGGGGGGCAGAGAAGAATTCACCCCTCCACTTT
>NA|TRBV7-9|TRBJ1-1|NA
CASSPELSPNTEAFF
TGTGCCAGCAGCCCGGAACTGTCGCCGAACACTGAAGCTTTCTTT
>NA|TRBV7-9|TRBJ2-7|NA
CASSLARGGPTGSSYEQYF
TGTGCCAGCAGCCTAGCCCGCGGCGGGCCCACAGGAAGCTCCTACGAGCAGTACTTC
>NA|TRBV28|TRBJ1-2|NA
CASGGGPDGYTF
TGTGCCAGCGGGGGGGGGCCTGATGGCTACACCTTC
>NA|TRBV15|TRBJ1-4|NA
CATSRGQVRTNEKLFF
TGTGCCACCAGCAGAGGACAGGTTAGAACTAATGAAAAACTGTTTTTT